This note documents a single T cell receptor beta chain sequence. Germline CDR1 is LGHNA and CDR2 is YNFKEQ. V shed 2 bases and J 5 bases; nucleotides not matched to a gene: 5. The length of the CDR3 is 15 residues. This entry belongs to a study of blood T cell repertoires in COVID-19. Whole-study context: The United States, Italy and Spain provided the acute and convalescent COVID-19 samples.

Self-reported history from a screening survey and questionnaire set each donor's cohort. Assay used: immunoSEQ multiplex PCR; TCRdb lists only in-frame clones, some missing. The sample consists of about 330,000 clones, approximately 88% of them appearing once. Input material: PBMCs or T cells enriched from blood (not recorded which). The chain employs TRBV4-2 and TRBJ2-5; 10 bases match TRBD2. The sequence derives from a man aged 30-40 years who had recovered from COVID-19. CDR3 DNA: TGTGCCAGCAGCCAACTAGCGGGGGCGCGGGAGACCCAGTACTTC. Translation gives CASSQLAGARETQYF.